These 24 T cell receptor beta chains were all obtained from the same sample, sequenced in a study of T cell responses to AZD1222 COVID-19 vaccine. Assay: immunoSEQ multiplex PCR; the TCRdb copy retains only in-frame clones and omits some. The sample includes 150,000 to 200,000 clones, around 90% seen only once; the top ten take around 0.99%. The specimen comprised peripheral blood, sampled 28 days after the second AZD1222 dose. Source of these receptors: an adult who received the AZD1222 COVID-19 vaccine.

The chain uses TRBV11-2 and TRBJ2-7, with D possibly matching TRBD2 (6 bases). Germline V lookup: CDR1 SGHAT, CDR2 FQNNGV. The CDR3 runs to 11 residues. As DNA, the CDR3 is TGTGCACTGGGAGGATCCTACGAGCAGTACTTC. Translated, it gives CALGGSYEQYF.

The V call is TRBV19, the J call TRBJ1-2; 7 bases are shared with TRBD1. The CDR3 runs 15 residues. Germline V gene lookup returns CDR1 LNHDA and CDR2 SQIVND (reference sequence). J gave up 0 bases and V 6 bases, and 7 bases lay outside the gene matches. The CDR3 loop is CASSDPTGTNYGYTF. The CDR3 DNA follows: TGTGCCAGTAGCGACCCGACAGGGACTAACTATGGCTACACCTTC.

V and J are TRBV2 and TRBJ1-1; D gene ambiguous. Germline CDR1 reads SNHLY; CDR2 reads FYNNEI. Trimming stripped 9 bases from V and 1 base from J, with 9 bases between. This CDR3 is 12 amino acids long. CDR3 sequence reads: CARESGNTEAFF. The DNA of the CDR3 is TGTGCCAGAGAATCAGGGAACACTGAAGCTTTCTTT. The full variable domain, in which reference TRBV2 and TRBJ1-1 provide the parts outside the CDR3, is EPEVTQTPSHQVTQMGQEVILRCVPISNHLYFYWYRQILGQKVEFLVSFYNNEISEKSEIFDDQFSVERPDGSNFTLKIRSTKLEDSAMYFCARESGNTEAFFGQGTRLTVV.

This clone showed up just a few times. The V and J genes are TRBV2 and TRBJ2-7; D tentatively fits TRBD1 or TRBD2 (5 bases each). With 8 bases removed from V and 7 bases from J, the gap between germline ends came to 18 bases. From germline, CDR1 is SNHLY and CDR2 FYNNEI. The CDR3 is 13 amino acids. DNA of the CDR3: TGTGCCAGCGGAGATGTGGGGGTAGTGGAGCAGTACTTC. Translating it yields CASGDVGVVEQYF.

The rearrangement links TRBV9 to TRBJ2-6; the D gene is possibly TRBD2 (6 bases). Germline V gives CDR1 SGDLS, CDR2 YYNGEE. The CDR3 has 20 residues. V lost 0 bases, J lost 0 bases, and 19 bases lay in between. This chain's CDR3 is CASSVAPQAGWPSGANVLTF. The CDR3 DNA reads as TGTGCCAGCAGCGTAGCCCCCCAGGCGGGGTGGCCCTCTGGGGCCAACGTCCTGACTTTC.

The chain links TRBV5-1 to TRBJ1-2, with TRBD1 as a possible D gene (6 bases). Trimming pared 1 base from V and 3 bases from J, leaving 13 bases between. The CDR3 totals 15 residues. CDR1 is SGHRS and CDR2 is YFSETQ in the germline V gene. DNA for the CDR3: TGCGCCAGCAGCTTGATCGCAGGGGCTGACTATGGCTACACCTTC. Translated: CASSLIAGADYGYTF.

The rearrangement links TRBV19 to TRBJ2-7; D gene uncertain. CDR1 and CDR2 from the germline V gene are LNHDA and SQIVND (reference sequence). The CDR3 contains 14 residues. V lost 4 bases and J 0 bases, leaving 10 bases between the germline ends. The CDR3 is CASSTDGSSYEQYF. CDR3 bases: TGTGCCAGTAGTACTGACGGTAGCTCCTACGAGCAGTACTTC.

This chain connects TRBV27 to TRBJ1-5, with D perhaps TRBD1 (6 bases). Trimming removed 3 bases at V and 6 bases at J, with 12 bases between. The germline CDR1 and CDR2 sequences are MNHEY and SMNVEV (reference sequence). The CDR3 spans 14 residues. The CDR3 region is CASSFGGLAQPQHF. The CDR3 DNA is TGTGCCAGCAGTTTCGGGGGGCTGGCTCAGCCCCAGCATTTT.

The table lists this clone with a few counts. The CDR3 loop is CASSTQGQGNTEAFF. CDR3 DNA: TGTGCCAGCAGCACGCAGGGACAGGGAAACACTGAAGCTTTCTTT. The chain has TRBV9 and TRBJ1-1; TRBD1 agrees at 9 bases. Germline CDR1 SGDLS, CDR2 YYNGEE. V shed 4 bases and J 2 bases; nucleotides not matched to a gene: 6. The length of the CDR3 is 15 residues.

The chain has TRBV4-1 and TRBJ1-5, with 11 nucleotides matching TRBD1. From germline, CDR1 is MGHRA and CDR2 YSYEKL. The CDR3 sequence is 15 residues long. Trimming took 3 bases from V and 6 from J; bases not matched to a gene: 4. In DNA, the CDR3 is TGCGCCAGCAGCCAGGGTGGGACAGGGGGTCAGCCCCAGCATTTT. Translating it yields CASSQGGTGGQPQHF.

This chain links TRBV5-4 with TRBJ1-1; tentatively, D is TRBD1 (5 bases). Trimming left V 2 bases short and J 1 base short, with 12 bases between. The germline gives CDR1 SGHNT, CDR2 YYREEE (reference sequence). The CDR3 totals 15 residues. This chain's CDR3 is CASSFLGGANTEAFF. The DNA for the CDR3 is TGTGCCAGCAGCTTCCTAGGAGGGGCGAACACTGAAGCTTTCTTT. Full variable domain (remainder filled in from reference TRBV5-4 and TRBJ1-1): ETGVTQSPTHLIKTRGQQVTLRCSSQSGHNTVSWYQQALGQGPQFIFQYYREEENGRGNFPPRFSGLQFPNYSSELNVNALELDDSALYLCASSFLGGANTEAFFGQGTRLTVV.

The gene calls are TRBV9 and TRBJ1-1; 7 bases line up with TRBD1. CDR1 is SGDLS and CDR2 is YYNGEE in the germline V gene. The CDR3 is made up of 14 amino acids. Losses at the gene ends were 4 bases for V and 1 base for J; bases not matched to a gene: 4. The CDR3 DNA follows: TGTGCCAGCAGCAGGGACAGCAGGAACACTGAAGCTTTCTTT. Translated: CASSRDSRNTEAFF.

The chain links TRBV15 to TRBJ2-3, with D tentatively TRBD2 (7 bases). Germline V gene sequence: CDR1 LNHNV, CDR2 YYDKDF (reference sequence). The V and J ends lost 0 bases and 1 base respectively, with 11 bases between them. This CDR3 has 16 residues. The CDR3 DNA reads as TGTGCCACCAGCAGAGATCGAGGGGGGGGCACAGATACGCAGTATTTT. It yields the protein CATSRDRGGGTDTQYF.

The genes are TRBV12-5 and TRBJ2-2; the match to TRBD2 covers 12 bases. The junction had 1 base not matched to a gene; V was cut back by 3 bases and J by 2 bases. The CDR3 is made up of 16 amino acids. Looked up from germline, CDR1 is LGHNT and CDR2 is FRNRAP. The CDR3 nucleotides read TGTGCTAGTGGTTTACTAGCGGGGGGAAACACCGGGGAGCTGTTTTTT. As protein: CASGLLAGGNTGELFF.

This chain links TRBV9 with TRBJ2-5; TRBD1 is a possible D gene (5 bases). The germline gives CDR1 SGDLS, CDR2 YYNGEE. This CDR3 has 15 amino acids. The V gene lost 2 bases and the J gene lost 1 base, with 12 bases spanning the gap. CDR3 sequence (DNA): TGTGCCAGCAGCGTGAGACTTGACAGCCAAGAGACCCAGTACTTC. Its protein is CASSVRLDSQETQYF.

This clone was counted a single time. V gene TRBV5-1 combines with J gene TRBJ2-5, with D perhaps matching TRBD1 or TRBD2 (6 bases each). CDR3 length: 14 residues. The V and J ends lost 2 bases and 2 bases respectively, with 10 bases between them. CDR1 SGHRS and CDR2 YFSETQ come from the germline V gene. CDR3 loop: CASSLIGGQETQYF. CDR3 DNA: TGCGCCAGCAGCTTAATAGGGGGGCAAGAGACCCAGTACTTC.

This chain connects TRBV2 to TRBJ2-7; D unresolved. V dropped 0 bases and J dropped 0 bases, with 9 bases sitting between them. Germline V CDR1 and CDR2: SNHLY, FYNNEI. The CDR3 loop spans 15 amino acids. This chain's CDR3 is CASSEAVMSSYEQYF. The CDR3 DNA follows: TGTGCCAGCAGTGAAGCAGTCATGAGCTCCTACGAGCAGTACTTC.

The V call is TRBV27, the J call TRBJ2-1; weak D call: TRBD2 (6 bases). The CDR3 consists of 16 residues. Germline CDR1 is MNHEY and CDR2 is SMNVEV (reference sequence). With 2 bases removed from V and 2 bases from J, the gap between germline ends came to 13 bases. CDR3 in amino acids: CASSLRTSSTYNEQFF. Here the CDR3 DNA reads TGTGCCAGCAGTTTACGAACTAGCAGCACCTACAATGAGCAGTTCTTC.

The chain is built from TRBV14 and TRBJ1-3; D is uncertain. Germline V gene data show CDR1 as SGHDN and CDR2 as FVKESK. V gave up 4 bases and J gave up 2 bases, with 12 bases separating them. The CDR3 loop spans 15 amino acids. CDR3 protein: CASSPFTDPGNTIYF. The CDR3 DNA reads TGTGCCAGCAGCCCCTTTACAGACCCTGGAAACACCATATATTTT. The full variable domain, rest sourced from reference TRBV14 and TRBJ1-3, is EAGVTQFPSHSVIEKGQTVTLRCDPISGHDNLYWYRRVMGKEIKFLLHFVKESKQDESGMPNNRFLAERTGGTYSTLKVQPAELEDSGVYFCASSPFTDPGNTIYFGEGSWLTVV.

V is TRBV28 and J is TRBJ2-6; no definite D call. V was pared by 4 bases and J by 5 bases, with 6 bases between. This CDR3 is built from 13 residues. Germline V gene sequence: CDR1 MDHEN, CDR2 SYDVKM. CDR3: CASSYSWANVLTF. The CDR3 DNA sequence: TGTGCCAGCAGTTACTCGTGGGCCAACGTCCTGACTTTC.

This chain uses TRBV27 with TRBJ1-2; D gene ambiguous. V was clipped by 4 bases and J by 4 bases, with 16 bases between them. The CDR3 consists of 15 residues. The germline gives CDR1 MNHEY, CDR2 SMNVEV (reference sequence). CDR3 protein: CASSSRASWGYGYTF. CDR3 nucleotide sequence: TGTGCCAGCAGTTCCCGGGCCAGTTGGGGCTATGGCTACACCTTC.

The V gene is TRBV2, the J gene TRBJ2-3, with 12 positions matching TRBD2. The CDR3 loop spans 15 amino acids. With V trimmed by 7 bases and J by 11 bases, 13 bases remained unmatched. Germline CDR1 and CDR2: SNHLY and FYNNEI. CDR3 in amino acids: CASTATSGGLGGQYF. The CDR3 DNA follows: TGTGCCAGCACCGCGACTAGCGGGGGCTTGGGAGGGCAGTATTTT.

The CDR3 DNA follows: TGTGCCAGCAGCGGACAGGGGGCGCGTGGCACTGAAGCTTTCTTT. This sequence encodes CASSGQGARGTEAFF. V and J are TRBV2 and TRBJ1-1; 11 nucleotides match TRBD1. The length of the CDR3 is 15 residues. From germline, CDR1 is SNHLY and CDR2 FYNNEI. Unmatched junction bases numbered 7, after V lost 6 bases and J lost 4 bases.

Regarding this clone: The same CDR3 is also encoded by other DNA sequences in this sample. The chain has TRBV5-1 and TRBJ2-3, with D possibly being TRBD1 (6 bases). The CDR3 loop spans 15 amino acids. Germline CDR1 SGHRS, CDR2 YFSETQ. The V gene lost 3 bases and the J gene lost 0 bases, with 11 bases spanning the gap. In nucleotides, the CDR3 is TGCGCCAGCAGCTGGGGGACACCAAGCACAGATACGCAGTATTTT. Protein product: CASSWGTPSTDTQYF. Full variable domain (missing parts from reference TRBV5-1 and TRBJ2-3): KAGVTQTPRYLIKTRGQQVTLSCSPISGHRSVSWYQQTPGQGLQFLFEYFSETQRNKGNFPGRFSGRQFSNSRSEMNVSTLELGDSALYLCASSWGTPSTDTQYFGPGTRLTVL.